This T cell receptor (beta chain) was profiled in a study of OX40 agonist ivuxolimab in advanced cancers. Overall study: Patients were treated with ivuxolimab, an agonistic anti-OX40 (CD134) antibody. Partial responses were achieved by three patients, one with hepatocellular carcinoma and two with cutaneous melanoma.

The germline gives CDR1 SNHLY, CDR2 FYNNEI. V lost 3 bases and J 1 base, leaving 6 bases between the germline ends. CDR3 length equals 13 residues. The assay was immunoSEQ multiplex PCR, and TCRdb's table has in-frame clones only and misses some. This sample has 65,000 to 75,000 clones; about 85% occur once, and the top ten carry 2% to 2.5%. The sample was CD4+ or CD8+ T cells sorted from blood, taken in a trial of the OX40 agonist ivuxolimab. The origin of this receptor is an adult with an advanced solid tumor such as melanoma, head and neck, liver or kidney cancer. The chain links TRBV2 to TRBJ1-1; D ambiguous. CDR3 DNA sequence: TGTGCCAGCAGTGAGGACGGGAACACTGAAGCTTTCTTT. Amino acids: CASSEDGNTEAFF.